This T cell receptor (beta chain) was captured in a study of blood T cell repertoires in COVID-19. For the study at large: Researchers got acute and convalescent COVID-19 samples from the United States, Italy and Spain. T cells, B-cell-depleted T cells, or PBMCs provided the cDNA or gDNA that served as material.

This CDR3 has 19 residues. With 3 bases removed from V and 0 bases from J, the gap between germline ends came to 23 bases. CDR1 and CDR2 (germline): SNHLY, FYNNEI. Original data processing: For nucleated cells, counts were estimated from reference gene primer amplification. Repertoires were generated with immunoSEQ multiplex PCR, while TCRdb's copy carries only in-frame clones and drops some. Clonal size and the V and J genes are those of that table, whereas D and trimming came from the DNA. This table holds some 200,000 clones, around nine tenths found once. This chain uses TRBV2 with TRBJ2-5; D is possibly TRBD2 (7 bases). This TCR came from a woman younger than 35 who had recovered from COVID-19. The sequencing input was peripheral blood. CDR3: CASSDQGLVAGRYQETQYF. Here the CDR3 DNA reads TGTGCCAGCAGTGACCAGGGGCTGGTAGCGGGCAGGTACCAAGAGACCCAGTACTTC.